This T cell receptor beta chain stems from a study of shared clonotypes between healthy human individuals. Naive CD8 cells lacked CD45RO, underwent positive selection for CCR7 and left out terminally differentiated effector memory CD45RA+ cells. The CDR3 has 16 residues. Germline V gives CDR1 SGHDT, CDR2 YYEEEE. V lost 6 bases, J lost 5 bases, and 11 bases stayed unmatched. The table came from immunoSEQ multiplex PCR; TCRdb's copy has only in-frame clones and leaves some out. The sample has about 2.1 million clones, over 85% seen once. This chain connects TRBV5-6 to TRBJ2-5, with TRBD1 matching over 12 bases. Sequencing was done on a sample of naive CD8+ T cells from PBMCs. This clonotype was sampled from a young man in good health. Some clones in this sample may be carry-over from other donors' samples. The CDR3, as DNA: TGTGCCAGCACCCCCTACGGGACAGGGGGCCGGGAGACCCAGTACTTC. Protein product: CASTPYGTGGRETQYF. Together with reference TRBV5-6 and TRBJ2-5, the CDR3 gives the full variable domain: DAGVTQSPTHLIKTRGQQVTLRCSPKSGHDTVSWYQQALGQGPQFIFQYYEEEERQRGNFPDRFSGHQFPNYSSELNVNALLLGDSALYLCASTPYGTGGRETQYFGPGTRLLVL.